This TCR beta chain was profiled in a study of blood T cells in healthy people across ages. In the study overall: Per two T cells, template switching captured roughly one barcoded beta molecule.

Overall study findings and caveats: Researchers judged that diversity estimates from one million T cells fell short of true values. There were more naive CD4+ cells and higher diversity in long-lived donors than in aged donors. It was not known whether donors were CMV positive (a possible confounder of expanded clonotype changes).

This clonotype turned up a few times. The antigen is undetermined. Together with a sample-barcoded 5' primer, a J-beta primer mix was included in a second PCR lasting about 6 to 11 cycles. From the 5' RACE reads, TCRdb called clonotypes with MiXCR, one entry per CDR3 protein. The sample has 650,000 to 800,000 distinct CDR3 sequences, about 51% seen once. This CDR3 comprises 14 residues. With V trimmed by 9 bases and J by 5 bases, 10 bases remained unmatched. The sequencing input was blood. The clonotype originates from a woman older than 75 in good health. This chain connects TRBV12-3 or TRBV12-4 to TRBJ1-1, with 9 bases aligning to TRBD1. CDR3 coding DNA: TGTGCCAGTCTGGACAGGGGTTTAGGAACTGAAGCTTTCTTT. Amino acid sequence: CASLDRGLGTEAFF.